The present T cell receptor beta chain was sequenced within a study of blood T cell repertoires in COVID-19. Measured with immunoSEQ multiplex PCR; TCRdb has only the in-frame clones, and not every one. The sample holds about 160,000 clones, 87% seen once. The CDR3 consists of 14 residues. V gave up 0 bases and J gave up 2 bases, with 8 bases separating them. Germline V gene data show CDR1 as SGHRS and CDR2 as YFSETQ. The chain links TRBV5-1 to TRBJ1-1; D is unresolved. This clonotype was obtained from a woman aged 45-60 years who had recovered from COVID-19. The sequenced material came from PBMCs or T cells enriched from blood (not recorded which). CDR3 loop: CASSLDGGNTEAFF. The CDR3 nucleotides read TGCGCCAGCAGCTTGGACGGCGGAAACACTGAAGCTTTCTTT.